The 29 T cell receptor beta chains listed next were all sequenced from one sample in a study of T cells of healthy individuals. TCRdb re-called the 5' RACE reads with MiXCR, one entry per CDR3 protein. The top ten hold over 5% of the sample, which has about 96,000 distinct CDR3 sequences, approximately 16% seen once. The receptors derive from a human donor in good health.

The sample holds a few counts of this clonotype. The chain uses TRBV21-1 and TRBJ2-1; TRBD1, the D gene given by the table, was not confirmed from the DNA. TRBV21-1 is designated a pseudogene. This CDR3 region has 16 residues. The CDR3 DNA follows: TGTGCCAGCAGCCCTAGGCAGGGAATGAGGGACAATGAGCAGTTCTTC. Encoded protein: CASSPRQGMRDNEQFF.

This clonotype was recorded at least ten times. This chain links TRBV13 with TRBJ2-1; TRBD2 agrees at 14 bases. Trimming at V came to 4 bases and at J to 1 base, leaving 9 bases not matched to a gene. The CDR3 has 19 amino acids. Germline-derived CDR1 and CDR2 are PRHDT and FYEKMQ (reference sequence). The CDR3 sequence is CASSSPGGTSGGSYNEQFF. CDR3 sequence (DNA): TGTGCCAGCAGCTCGCCTGGTGGGACTAGCGGGGGTTCCTACAATGAGCAGTTCTTC.

The rearrangement links TRBV4-3 to TRBJ2-1; TRBD2 matches 9 bases. The CDR3 length is 18 residues. Germline V gives CDR1 LGHNA, CDR2 YSLEER. The V gene end was trimmed by 0 bases and the J gene end by 4 bases; junction bases not matched to a gene: 10. The CDR3 is CASSQESASGARYNEQFF. Written as DNA, the CDR3 is TGCGCCAGCAGCCAAGAGTCGGCTAGCGGGGCCAGGTACAATGAGCAGTTCTTC.

This clonotype was found many times. The chain carries TRBV19 and TRBJ1-6, with D perhaps matching TRBD1 (6 bases). The CDR3 sequence is 14 residues long. Germline loops: CDR1 LNHDA, CDR2 SQIVND (reference sequence). V lost 4 bases and J 13 bases, leaving 17 bases between the germline ends. This CDR3 reads CASSTSRGDLPLHF. The CDR3 DNA sequence: TGTGCCAGTAGTACGAGCAGGGGAGATTTGCCCCTCCACTTT.

This clonotype was seen repeatedly, ten times or more. The chain couples TRBV6-2 or TRBV6-3 to TRBJ2-1; D ambiguous. This CDR3 contains 13 residues. The V end was cut by 2 bases, the J end by 9 bases, with 11 bases between. From germline, CDR1 is MNHEY and CDR2 SVGEGT. In DNA, the CDR3 is TGTGCCAGCAGTTACGGCCCCTTTGGTGAGCAGTTCTTC. Translation gives CASSYGPFGEQFF.

This clonotype was detected many times. The J gene is TRBJ1-1, the V gene TRBV7-9; D is uncertain. The CDR3 is made up of 13 amino acids. Germline V gives CDR1 SEHNR, CDR2 FQNEAQ (reference sequence). V was clipped by 1 base and J by 3 bases, with 6 bases between them. The DNA for the CDR3 is TGTGCCAGCAGCTTAGGACGGTACACTGAAGCTTTCTTT. Its translation is CASSLGRYTEAFF.

This clonotype was picked up many times. The V call is TRBV7-9, the J call TRBJ1-6; 9 nucleotides line up with TRBD1. V gave up 4 bases and J gave up 9 bases; unmatched junction bases: 7. The CDR3 has 15 amino acids. Germline V gives CDR1 SEHNR, CDR2 FQNEAQ (reference sequence). The CDR3 region has the DNA TGTGCCAGCAGCTCCGGGACAGGGTATTTTTCACCCCTCCACTTT. Translated: CASSSGTGYFSPLHF.

This sequence joins TRBV2 and TRBJ2-1; no reliable D call. Germline CDR1 is SNHLY and CDR2 is FYNNEI. The CDR3 totals 17 residues. V lost 5 bases to trimming and J lost 2 bases, with 19 bases between them. The CDR3 sequence: CASSSTQAPRPYNEQFF. CDR3 sequence (DNA): TGTGCCAGCAGTTCAACCCAAGCTCCTCGGCCCTACAATGAGCAGTTCTTC.

The genes are TRBV6-2 or TRBV6-3 and TRBJ1-5; no reliable D call. Germline CDR1 reads MNHEY; CDR2 reads SVGEGT. V was cut by 11 bases and J by 1 base, with 9 bases left in between. This CDR3 has 12 amino acids. The chain's CDR3 is CASETSNQPQHF. CDR3 coding DNA: TGTGCCTCTGAGACGAGCAATCAGCCCCAGCATTTT.

The gene calls are TRBV2 and TRBJ1-1; 8 positions match TRBD1. There are 13 residues in the CDR3. From germline, CDR1 is SNHLY and CDR2 FYNNEI. V was pared by 1 base and J by 10 bases, with 5 bases of the junction left unmatched. The CDR3: CASSEDQGAAAFF. CDR3 nucleotide sequence: TGTGCCAGCAGTGAAGACCAGGGGGCGGCAGCTTTCTTT.

The rearrangement links TRBV2 to TRBJ1-1; a weak D match, TRBD1 (6 bases). The CDR3 spans 14 residues. Germline values: CDR1 SNHLY, CDR2 FYNNEI. The V end lost 6 bases, the J end lost 0 bases, and 11 bases lay between the germline ends. The CDR3 DNA sequence: TGTGCCAGCAGACGGACAGAGATGAACACTGAAGCTTTCTTT. Its translation: CASRRTEMNTEAFF.

The chain links TRBV10-3 to TRBJ2-7; D is perhaps TRBD1 or TRBD2 (5 bases each). V was clipped by 3 bases and J by 0 bases, with 15 bases between them. Germline values: CDR1 ENHRY, CDR2 SYGVKD. CDR3 length equals 16 residues. CDR3 bases: TGTGCCATCAGTGAAATCGCGAAGGGGAGCTCCTACGAGCAGTACTTC. Encoded protein: CAISEIAKGSSYEQYF.

This clonotype is medium-sized (0.01 to 0.1%) within its sample. The J gene is TRBJ1-6, the V gene TRBV7-2; no reliable D call. The CDR3 is made up of 13 amino acids. Trimming pared 8 bases from V and 7 bases from J, leaving 12 bases between. Looked up from germline, CDR1 is SGHTA and CDR2 is FQGNSA. The CDR3: CASLLRLNSPLHF. DNA for the CDR3: TGTGCCAGCCTTCTCAGGCTAAATTCACCCCTCCACTTT.

This chain connects TRBV5-1 to TRBJ2-1; D is ambiguous. The CDR3 covers 11 residues. Germline V lookup: CDR1 SGHRS, CDR2 YFSETQ. Between the trimmed V and J ends, which lost 0 bases and 7 bases, there was a span of 2 bases. DNA of the CDR3: TGCGCCAGCAGCTTGGGAAATGAGCAGTTCTTC. Encoded protein: CASSLGNEQFF.

This clonotype has ten or more counts. The rearrangement joins TRBV6-2 or TRBV6-3 to TRBJ1-2; unclear D gene. Germline V CDR1 and CDR2: MNHEY, SVGEGT. The CDR3 consists of 12 residues. The V gene lost 5 bases and the J gene lost 7 bases, with 11 bases spanning the gap. The CDR3 nucleotides read TGTGCCAGCAGTCGGAATTTAGGTGGCTACACCTTC. Protein: CASSRNLGGYTF.

This rearrangement joins TRBV2 to TRBJ1-2; D perhaps matches TRBD1 (5 bases). V lost 5 bases, J lost 6 bases, and 13 bases lay in between. Germline loops: CDR1 SNHLY, CDR2 FYNNEI. The CDR3 is 13 residues long. The CDR3 DNA sequence: TGTGCCAGCAGTATCAGTTGGGGGAATGGCTACACCTTC. It encodes CASSISWGNGYTF.

This clonotype has only a few counts. J is TRBJ1-5 and V is TRBV6-5, with a possible D match to TRBD1 (6 bases). This CDR3 is built from 16 residues. V lost 5 bases and J lost 7, with 21 bases in between. Germline CDR1 is MNHEY and CDR2 is SVGAGI. This CDR3 reads CASSGTGKGDGQPQHF. In nucleotides, the CDR3 is TGTGCCAGCAGTGGAACAGGGAAGGGGGACGGACAGCCCCAGCATTTT.

At least ten counts were recorded for this clonotype. The CDR3 region has the DNA TGCAGTGCTAGAGATATTGACACTGAAGCTTTCTTT. Its translation: CSARDIDTEAFF. The chain recombines TRBV20-1 with TRBJ1-1; no reliable D call. The length of the CDR3 is 12 residues. CDR1 and CDR2 from the germline V gene are DFQATT and SNEGSKA (reference sequence). V lost 0 bases to trimming and J lost 3 bases, with 5 bases between them.

This clonotype was observed a handful of times. The rearrangement joins TRBV6-6 to TRBJ2-3, with D possibly matching TRBD2 (6 bases). Trimming left V 6 bases short and J 4 bases short, with 14 bases between. The germline gives CDR1 MNHNY, CDR2 SVGAGI (reference sequence). The CDR3 spans 14 residues. CDR3 loop: CASRNPGVADTQYF. CDR3 nucleotide sequence: TGTGCCAGCAGAAACCCGGGGGTAGCAGATACGCAGTATTTT.

This clonotype has more than one count but fewer than ten. J is TRBJ2-1 and V is TRBV4-3, with 8 positions matching TRBD2. The V and J ends lost 1 base and 5 bases, in that order; junction bases with no gene match: 7. The CDR3 is made up of 16 amino acids. Germline V gives CDR1 LGHNA, CDR2 YSLEER. CDR3 region: CASSQGAGGSDNEQFF. CDR3 DNA sequence: TGCGCCAGCAGCCAAGGGGCGGGAGGTTCCGACAATGAGCAGTTCTTC.

The chain is built from TRBV6-1 and TRBJ1-1; D call uncertain. CDR1 is MNHNS, CDR2 SASEGT, per germline. The V end was cut by 0 bases, the J end by 2 bases, with 16 bases between. This CDR3 is 17 amino acids long. CDR3 bases: TGTGCCAGCAGTGAAGCAGCCGGGGTGGTGGGAAACACTGAAGCTTTCTTT. Protein: CASSEAAGVVGNTEAFF.

The rearrangement links TRBV11-2 to TRBJ2-1; 10 bases are a match to TRBD1. CDR3 length equals 15 residues. Losses at the gene ends were 4 bases for V and 4 bases for J; bases not matched to a gene: 4. In germline, CDR1 is SGHAT, CDR2 FQNNGV. CDR3 protein: CASSSGTGVYNEQFF. The CDR3 DNA follows: TGTGCCAGCAGCTCCGGGACAGGGGTTTACAATGAGCAGTTCTTC.

The chain recombines TRBV28 with TRBJ2-5; a weak D match, TRBD1 (5 bases). V was clipped by 2 bases and J by 4 bases, with 11 bases between them. Germline V gene lookup returns CDR1 MDHEN and CDR2 SYDVKM. The CDR3 runs 14 residues. In DNA, the CDR3 is TGTGCCAGCAGTTTACGGGCAGGGCGAGAGACCCAGTACTTC. Protein product: CASSLRAGRETQYF.

The table lists this clonotype with a few counts. The chain is built from TRBV11-2 and TRBJ2-1; D gene ambiguous. From germline, CDR1 is SGHAT and CDR2 FQNNGV. With 7 bases removed from V and 8 bases from J, the gap between germline ends came to 12 bases. The CDR3 length is 12 residues. The CDR3 nucleotides are TGTGCCAGCACCCTAAGCGCCTATGAGCAGTTCTTC. Translating it yields CASTLSAYEQFF.

This clonotype has just a few counts. The chain combines TRBV28 with TRBJ1-3, with D possibly being TRBD1 (5 bases). The V gene lost 6 bases and the J gene lost 5 bases, with 23 bases spanning the gap. This CDR3 contains 17 residues. Per the germline V gene, CDR1 is MDHEN and CDR2 is SYDVKM. DNA of the CDR3: TGTGCCAGCAGGAGTTTTTGGGGCACAGTACAGAGAAACACCATATATTTT. This encodes CASRSFWGTVQRNTIYF. Together with reference TRBV28 and TRBJ1-3, the CDR3 gives the full variable domain: DVKVTQSSRYLVKRTGEKVFLECVQDMDHENMFWYRQDPGLGLRLIYFSYDVKMKEKGDIPEGYSVSREKKERFSLILESASTNQTSMYLCASRSFWGTVQRNTIYFGEGSWLTVV.

V usage is TRBV5-4 and J usage is TRBJ1-5; 7 bases map to TRBD1. This CDR3 comprises 15 residues. The germline V gene encodes CDR1 SGHNT and CDR2 YYREEE (reference sequence). V lost 4 bases, J lost 4 bases, and 8 bases stayed unmatched. The DNA for the CDR3 is TGTGCCAGCAGCCAGGGGGGGAGCAATAATCAGCCCCAGCATTTT. Translating it yields CASSQGGSNNQPQHF.

At least ten counts were recorded for this clonotype. The chain employs TRBV6-2 or TRBV6-3 and TRBJ2-7, with D unclear. Trimming shortened V by 5 bases and J by 4 bases, and 12 bases separated the two germline ends. The CDR3 is made up of 13 amino acids. The germline gives CDR1 MNHEY, CDR2 SVGEGT. The chain's CDR3 is CASSPRAAYEQYF. The CDR3 DNA is TGTGCCAGCAGTCCTCGGGCCGCGTACGAGCAGTACTTC.

The gene calls are TRBV3-1 and TRBJ1-5, with 9 bases matching TRBD1. Trimming removed 5 bases from V and 6 bases from J; junction bases left unmatched: 8. Germline assignment: CDR1 LGHDT and CDR2 YNNKEL (reference sequence). CDR3 size: 15 residues. The CDR3 nucleotides read TGTGCCAGCAGCGATGCCGGGACAGGGCGTCAGCCCCAGCATTTT. This translates into CASSDAGTGRQPQHF. Together with reference TRBV3-1 and TRBJ1-5, the CDR3 gives the full variable domain: DTAVSQTPKYLVTQMGNDKSIKCEQNLGHDTMYWYKQDSKKFLKIMFSYNNKELIINETVPNRFSPKSPDKAHLNLHINSLELGDSAVYFCASSDAGTGRQPQHFGDGTRLSIL.

The sample holds a few counts of this clonotype. The chain links TRBV28 to TRBJ1-5, with a weak D call TRBD1 (6 bases). Germline CDR1 and CDR2: MDHEN and SYDVKM. The V end lost 6 bases, the J end lost 0 bases, and 27 bases lay between the germline ends. The CDR3 runs 20 residues. This CDR3 is CASSSPVRGAPPYSNQPQHF. Here the CDR3 DNA reads TGTGCCAGCAGCTCCCCAGTGCGGGGGGCACCCCCTTATAGCAATCAGCCCCAGCATTTT.